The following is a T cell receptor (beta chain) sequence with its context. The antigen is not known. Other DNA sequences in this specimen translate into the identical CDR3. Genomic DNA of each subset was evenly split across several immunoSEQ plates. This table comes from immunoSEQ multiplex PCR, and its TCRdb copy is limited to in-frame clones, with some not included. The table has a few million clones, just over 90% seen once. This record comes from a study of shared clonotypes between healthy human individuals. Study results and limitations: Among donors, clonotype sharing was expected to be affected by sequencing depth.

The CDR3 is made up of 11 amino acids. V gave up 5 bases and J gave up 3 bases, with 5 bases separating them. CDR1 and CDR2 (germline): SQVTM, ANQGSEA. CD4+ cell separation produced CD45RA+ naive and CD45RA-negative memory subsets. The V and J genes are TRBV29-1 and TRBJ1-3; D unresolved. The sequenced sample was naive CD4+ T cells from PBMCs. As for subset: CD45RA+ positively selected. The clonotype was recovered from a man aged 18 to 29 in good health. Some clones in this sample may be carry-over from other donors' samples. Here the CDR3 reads CSVRSGNTIYF. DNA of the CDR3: TGCAGCGTTCGAAGTGGAAACACCATATATTTT.